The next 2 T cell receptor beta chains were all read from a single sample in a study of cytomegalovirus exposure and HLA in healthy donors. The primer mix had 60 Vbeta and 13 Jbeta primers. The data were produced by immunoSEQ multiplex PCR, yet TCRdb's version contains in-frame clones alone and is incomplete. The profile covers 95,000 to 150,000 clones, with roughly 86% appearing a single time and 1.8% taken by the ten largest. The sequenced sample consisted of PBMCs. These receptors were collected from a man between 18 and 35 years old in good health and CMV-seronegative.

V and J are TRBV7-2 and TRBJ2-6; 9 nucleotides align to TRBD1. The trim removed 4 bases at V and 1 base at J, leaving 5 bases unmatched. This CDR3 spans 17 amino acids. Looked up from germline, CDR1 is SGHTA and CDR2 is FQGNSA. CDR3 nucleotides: TGTGCCAGCAGCTCTGGACAGGGGTTTTCTGGGGCCAACGTCCTGACTTTC. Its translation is CASSSGQGFSGANVLTF.

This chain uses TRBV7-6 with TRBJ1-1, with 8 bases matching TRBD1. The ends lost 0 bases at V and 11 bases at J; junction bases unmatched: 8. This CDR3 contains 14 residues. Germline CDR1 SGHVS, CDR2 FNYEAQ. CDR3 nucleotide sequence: TGTGCCAGCAGCTTAGCGGGTCAGGGGGCCCACGCTTTCTTT. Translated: CASSLAGQGAHAFF. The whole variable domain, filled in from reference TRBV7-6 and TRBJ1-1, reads GAGVSQSPRYKVTKRGQDVALRCDPISGHVSLYWYRQALGQGPEFLTYFNYEAQQDKSGLPNDRFSAERPEGSISTLTIQRTEQRDSAMYRCASSLAGQGAHAFFGQGTRLTVV.